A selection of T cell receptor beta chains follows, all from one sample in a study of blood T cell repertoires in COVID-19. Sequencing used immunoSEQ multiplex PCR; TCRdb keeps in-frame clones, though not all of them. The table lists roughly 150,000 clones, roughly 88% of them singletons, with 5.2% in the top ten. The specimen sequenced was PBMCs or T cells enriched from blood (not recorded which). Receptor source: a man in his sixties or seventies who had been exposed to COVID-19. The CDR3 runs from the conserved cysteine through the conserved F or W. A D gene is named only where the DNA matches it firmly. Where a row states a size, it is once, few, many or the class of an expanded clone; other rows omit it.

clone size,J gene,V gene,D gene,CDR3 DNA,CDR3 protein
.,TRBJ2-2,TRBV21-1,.,TGTGCCAGCAGCAAATTCGCGGGAGGCGGGGAGCTGTTTTTT,CASSKFAGGGELFF
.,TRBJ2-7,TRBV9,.,TGTGCCAGCAGCGTAGAGGGGTTAAAGGAGCAGTACTTC,CASSVEGLKEQYF
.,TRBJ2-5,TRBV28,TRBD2,TGTGCCAGCAATTTTAGGGTGGCTAGCGGGAGTCGTGAGACCCAGTACTTC,CASNFRVASGSRETQYF
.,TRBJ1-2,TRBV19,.,TGTGCCAGTGGGGGCGGTGGCTACACCTTC,CASGGGGYTF
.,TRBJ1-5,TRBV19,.,TGTGCCAGTAGTATAGCCCCAGGTCAGCCCCAGCATTTT,CASSIAPGQPQHF
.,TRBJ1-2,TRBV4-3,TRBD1,TGCGCCAGCAGCCAAGCAGGGACAGGGTATAACTATGGCTACACCTTC,CASSQAGTGYNYGYTF
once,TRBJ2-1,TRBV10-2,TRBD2,TGCGCCAGCAGCGTTCTAGCGGGGGAAGGGGGTGAGCAGTTCTTC,CASSVLAGEGGEQFF
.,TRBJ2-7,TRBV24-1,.,TGTGCCACCAGTGACATAGACAGCTACGAGCAGTACTTC,CATSDIDSYEQYF
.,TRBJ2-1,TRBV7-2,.,TGTGCCAGCAGCCCACAGGTCTACTCCTACAATGAGCAGTTCTTC,CASSPQVYSYNEQFF
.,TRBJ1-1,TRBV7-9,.,TGTGCCAGCAGCCCGACAGGGAACACTGAAGCTTTCTTT,CASSPTGNTEAFF
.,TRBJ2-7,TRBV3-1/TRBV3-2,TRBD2,TGTGCCAGCAGCGCAAGGACTAGCGGGAACTACGAGCAGTACTTC,CASSARTSGNYEQYF
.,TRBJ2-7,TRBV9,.,TGTGCCAGCAGCGTAGCGGAGGCGGCACGATACGAGCAGTACTTC,CASSVAEAARYEQYF
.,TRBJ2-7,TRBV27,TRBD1,TGTGCCAGCAGCCACGACAGGGGTGGCGAGCAGTACTTC,CASSHDRGGEQYF
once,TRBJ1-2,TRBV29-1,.,TGCAGCGCCATGGACAGTAATGGCTACACCTTC,CSAMDSNGYTF
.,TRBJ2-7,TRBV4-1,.,TGCGCCACCCGGGGGACGGGCTCCTACGAGCAGTACTTC,CATRGTGSYEQYF
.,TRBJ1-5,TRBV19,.,TGTGCCAGTAGTAGGGGCCTAGAGCAGCCCCAGCATTTT,CASSRGLEQPQHF
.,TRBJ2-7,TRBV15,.,TGTGCCACCAGCAGATCTTCCTACGAGCAGTACTTC,CATSRSSYEQYF
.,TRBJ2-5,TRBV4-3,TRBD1,TGCGCCAGCAGCCAAGGGACAGGGCGGGAGACCCAGTACTTC,CASSQGTGRETQYF
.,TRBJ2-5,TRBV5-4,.,TGTGCCAGCAGCCAACCGACTAGAGGGGAGACCCAGTACTTC,CASSQPTRGETQYF
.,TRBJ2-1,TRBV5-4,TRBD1,TGTGCCAGCAGCTTGGTACAGGGGGCCTACAATGAGCAGTTCTTC,CASSLVQGAYNEQFF
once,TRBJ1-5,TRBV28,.,TGTGCCAGCAGTTTTGGGGCTCAGCCCCAGCATTTT,CASSFGAQPQHF
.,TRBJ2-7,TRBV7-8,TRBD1,TGTGCCAGCAGCTTATTACGACAGGGTGACCACGAGCAGTACTTC,CASSLLRQGDHEQYF
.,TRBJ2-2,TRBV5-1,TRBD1,TGCGCCAGCAGCTTGGCCAGGGGGCGCGACACCGGGGAGCTGTTTTTT,CASSLARGRDTGELFF
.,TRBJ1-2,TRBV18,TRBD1,TGTGCCAGCTCACCAGACCAGGGGGTTAACTATGGCTACACCTTC,CASSPDQGVNYGYTF
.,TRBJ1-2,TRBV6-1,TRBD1,TGTGCCAGCAGTGAAGCGGGGACAGGGGGCGTCTATGGCTACACCTTC,CASSEAGTGGVYGYTF
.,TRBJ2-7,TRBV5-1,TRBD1,TGCGCCAGCAGCCTACAGTCCCAGGGGGCCGAGCAGTACTTC,CASSLQSQGAEQYF
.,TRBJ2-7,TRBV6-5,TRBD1,TGTGCCAGCAGTACGGACAGGGGGCTCTACGAGCAGTACTTC,CASSTDRGLYEQYF
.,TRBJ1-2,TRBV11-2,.,TGTGCCAGCAGCTCCCGGAACAGGGTGGCGTCGAACTATGGCTACACCTTC,CASSSRNRVASNYGYTF
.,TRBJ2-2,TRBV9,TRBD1,TGTGCCAGCAGCGGACGACAGGGGGGCGGGACCGGGGAGCTGTTTTTT,CASSGRQGGGTGELFF
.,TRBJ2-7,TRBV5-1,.,TGCGCCAGCAGCTCCCGGACGGTGCGGGGCGTTCCCTACGAGCAGTACTTC,CASSSRTVRGVPYEQYF
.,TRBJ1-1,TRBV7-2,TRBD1,TGTGCCAGCAGCTTAGAACAGGGGGCCCTCGAAGCTTTCTTT,CASSLEQGALEAFF